The 17 T cell receptor beta chains reported below all come from one sample, sequenced in a study of cytomegalovirus exposure and HLA in healthy donors. TCRdb's table, derived via immunoSEQ multiplex PCR, lists solely in-frame clones and lacks some. Of some 110,000 clones in the sample, about 88% were seen once. Sequencing was performed on PBMCs. The source of these receptors is a woman between 18 and 30 years old in good health and CMV-seropositive.

The chain is built from TRBV29-1 and TRBJ2-7; the D gene is possibly TRBD2 (5 bases). There are 13 residues in the CDR3. V gave up 6 bases and J gave up 0 bases, with 12 bases separating them. Germline CDR1 is SQVTM and CDR2 is ANQGSEA. In DNA form, the CDR3 reads TGCAGCGTGAACCCGGGGTCCTCCTACGAGCAGTACTTC. Its translation: CSVNPGSSYEQYF.

V is TRBV11-2 and J is TRBJ1-6, with 8 bases fitting TRBD1. This CDR3 is built from 14 residues. V was clipped by 5 bases and J by 7 bases; unmatched bases: 4. Germline CDR1 SGHAT, CDR2 FQNNGV. The CDR3 spells CASSLRQGNSPLHF. The CDR3 DNA reads as TGTGCCAGCAGCCTACGACAGGGGAATTCACCCCTCCACTTT.

The chain has TRBV30 and TRBJ1-4, with TRBD1 matching over 10 bases. Trimming took 8 bases from V and 8 from J; bases not matched to a gene: 14. Germline values: CDR1 GTSNPN, CDR2 SVGIG (reference sequence). This CDR3 spans 15 amino acids. This chain's CDR3 is CATGTGVWGSEKLFF. The CDR3 DNA follows: TGTGCCACAGGGACAGGGGTGTGGGGGTCAGAAAAACTGTTTTTT. The whole variable domain, remainder taken from reference TRBV30 and TRBJ1-4, is SQTIHQWPATLVQPVGSPLSLECTVEGTSNPNLYWYRQAAGRGLQLLFYSVGIGQISSEVPQNLSASRPQDRQFILSSKKLLLSDSGFYLCATGTGVWGSEKLFFGSGTQLSVL.

This clone appeared a single time. This chain connects TRBV18 to TRBJ2-5; D unclear. The V gene lost 4 bases and the J gene lost 5 bases, with 8 bases spanning the gap. Germline assignment: CDR1 KGHSH and CDR2 LQKENI. The CDR3 runs to 12 residues. CDR3 nucleotides: TGTGCCAGCTCACAGCTTGAGGAGACCCAGTACTTC. Translation: CASSQLEETQYF. Drawing the rest from reference TRBV18 and TRBJ2-5, the complete variable domain is NAGVMQNPRHLVRRRGQEARLRCSPMKGHSHVYWYRQLPEEGLKFMVYLQKENIIDESGMPKERFSAEFPKEGPSILRIQQVVRGDSAAYFCASSQLEETQYFGPGTRLLVL.

The rearrangement uses TRBV5-1 and TRBJ2-5; no definite D call. Germline assignment: CDR1 SGHRS and CDR2 YFSETQ. CDR3 length: 13 amino acids. Deletions cut 7 bases from V and 9 bases from J, with 19 bases between. The CDR3 region has the DNA TGCGCCAGCGAAAGAGACTCTAGTGGCGCCCAGTACTTC. Protein: CASERDSSGAQYF.

This chain joins TRBV18 and TRBJ1-1; 7 positions agree with TRBD1. CDR3 length: 14 amino acids. Germline assignment: CDR1 KGHSH and CDR2 LQKENI. J lost 4 bases, V lost 3 bases, and 5 bases had no gene match. The CDR3 is CASSPQGDGTEAFF. CDR3 nucleotides: TGTGCCAGCTCACCCCAGGGGGATGGCACTGAAGCTTTCTTT.

The rearrangement joins TRBV5-1 to TRBJ2-5, with a weak D call TRBD1 (6 bases). With 4 bases removed from V and 3 bases from J, the gap between germline ends came to 19 bases. The CDR3 loop spans 16 amino acids. Germline assignment: CDR1 SGHRS and CDR2 YFSETQ. Here the CDR3 DNA reads TGCGCCAGCAGCCTCCTGGAGAGGGGACAAAAAGAGACCCAGTACTTC. Translating it yields CASSLLERGQKETQYF.

The rearrangement joins TRBV9 to TRBJ2-3, with 9 bases lining up with TRBD2. CDR3 length equals 15 residues. The junction had 9 bases not matched to a gene; V was cut back by 5 bases and J by 5 bases. In germline, CDR1 is SGDLS, CDR2 YYNGEE. This chain's CDR3 is CASSVLAGGGDTQYF. CDR3 nucleotide sequence: TGTGCCAGCAGTGTACTAGCGGGTGGGGGAGATACGCAGTATTTT.

The chain employs TRBV19 and TRBJ1-1, with D perhaps TRBD1 (5 bases). V dropped 9 bases and J dropped 4 bases, with 12 bases sitting between them. Germline V gene data show CDR1 as LNHDA and CDR2 as SQIVND (reference sequence). The CDR3 totals 12 residues. For the CDR3, the DNA is TGTGCCAGCCTGGGGCGGATCACTGAAGCTTTCTTT. Protein: CASLGRITEAFF.

CDR3 sequence (DNA): TGTGCCAGCAGTGAGCCGGGGACAGGGTTCCAGCCCCAGCATTTT. Its translation: CASSEPGTGFQPQHF. The chain carries TRBV25-1 and TRBJ1-5; the match to TRBD1 covers 9 bases. Germline CDR1 MGHDK, CDR2 SYGVNS. V shed 3 bases and J 7 bases; nucleotides not matched to a gene: 7. The CDR3 has 15 amino acids.

The chain employs TRBV7-2 and TRBJ1-4, with 8 positions matching TRBD1. V lost 6 bases and J lost 5; bases outside the gene matches: 5. The V gene's germline CDR1 is SGHTA and CDR2 FQGNSA. The length of the CDR3 is 14 residues. The CDR3 region is CASRWTGSNEKLFF. CDR3 DNA: TGTGCCAGCAGGTGGACAGGGTCGAATGAAAAACTGTTTTTT.

V usage is TRBV27 and J usage is TRBJ2-5; 11 nucleotides match TRBD2. V lost 4 bases, J lost 1 base, and 5 bases stayed unmatched. The germline CDR1 and CDR2 sequences are MNHEY and SMNVEV (reference sequence). This CDR3 has 16 amino acids. CDR3 sequence reads: CASSSRTSGFQETQYF. CDR3 DNA: TGTGCCAGCAGTTCACGGACTAGCGGGTTCCAAGAGACCCAGTACTTC.

In its sample, this clone was seen a few times. The CDR3 coding sequence is TGTGCCAGCAGCTTAACGCGGGGCTCCGGGGAGCTGTTTTTT. Translating gives CASSLTRGSGELFF. The chain carries TRBV7-3 and TRBJ2-2; maybe TRBD2 (6 bases). The V and J ends lost 0 bases and 6 bases respectively, with 8 bases between them. CDR1 is SGHTA and CDR2 is FQGTGA in the germline V gene. CDR3 length: 14 residues.

The genes are TRBV6-1 and TRBJ1-6, with 8 bases fitting TRBD1. Germline V gene sequence: CDR1 MNHNS, CDR2 SASEGT. V shed 2 bases, J shed 5 bases, and the junction held 8 bases outside the gene matches. This CDR3 has 17 residues. The CDR3 bases are TGTGCCAGCAGTGAACGAGGCCAGGGGGCCAATAATTCACCCCTCCACTTT. It specifies CASSERGQGANNSPLHF.

The chain carries TRBV28 and TRBJ1-2; D gene ambiguous. CDR1 is MDHEN and CDR2 is SYDVKM in the germline V gene. V lost 2 bases to trimming and J lost 8 bases, with 21 bases between them. There are 16 residues in the CDR3. The CDR3 bases are TGTGCCAGCAGTTTAGACCCAGCGGCAGGCCGCGGGGGCTACACCTTC. It specifies CASSLDPAAGRGGYTF.

Regarding this clone: The DNA is omitted, as the CDR3 cannot be located on it reliably, and the CDR3 follows TCRdb's listing. CDR3 sequence reads: CASVPSGQGYGYTF. The chain uses TRBV12-5 and TRBJ1-2; the D call of TRBD1 is as the table states it, not checked on the DNA. The CDR3 spans 14 amino acids, including both terminal residues. Per the germline V gene, CDR1 is LGHNT and CDR2 is FRNRAP.

This clone was recorded only once. The chain recombines TRBV19 with TRBJ2-3; D perhaps matches TRBD2 (5 bases). The V end lost 7 bases, the J end lost 8 bases, and 10 bases lay between the germline ends. Germline loops: CDR1 LNHDA, CDR2 SQIVND (reference sequence). The CDR3 runs 11 residues. DNA of the CDR3: TGTGCCAGTATAAGCAGCGGTACGCAGTATTTT. It yields the protein CASISSGTQYF.